This T cell receptor beta chain is drawn from a study of T cells after yellow fever vaccination. Study results and limitations: Just a small share of clonotypes turned up in the CD4 compartment as well as the CD8 compartment. Weaker overall was a secondary response that nonetheless peaked faster, on day 5 versus 15.

This clonotype was detected a few times. The antigen is not known. Making TCR cDNA involved 5'RACE template switching, which added UMIs and a universal primer site. TCRdb redid the calling of the 5' RACE reads with MiXCR, one entry per CDR3 protein. The data hold about 580,000 distinct CDR3 sequences, with roughly 17% observed a single time. The V end was cut by 0 bases, the J end by 4 bases, with 9 bases between. Germline V lookup: CDR1 KGHSH, CDR2 LQKENI. The CDR3 length is 14 residues. This specimen was PBMCs, taken less than 6 days after the first yellow fever vaccination. The rearrangement joins TRBV18 to TRBJ1-1, with TRBD1 as a possible D gene (5 bases). This receptor was identified in a man younger than 30 who received the YFV17D yellow fever vaccine. CDR3 bases: TGTGCCAGCTCACCACCTTCTGGGGGCACTGAAGCTTTCTTT. It is translated as CASSPPSGGTEAFF.